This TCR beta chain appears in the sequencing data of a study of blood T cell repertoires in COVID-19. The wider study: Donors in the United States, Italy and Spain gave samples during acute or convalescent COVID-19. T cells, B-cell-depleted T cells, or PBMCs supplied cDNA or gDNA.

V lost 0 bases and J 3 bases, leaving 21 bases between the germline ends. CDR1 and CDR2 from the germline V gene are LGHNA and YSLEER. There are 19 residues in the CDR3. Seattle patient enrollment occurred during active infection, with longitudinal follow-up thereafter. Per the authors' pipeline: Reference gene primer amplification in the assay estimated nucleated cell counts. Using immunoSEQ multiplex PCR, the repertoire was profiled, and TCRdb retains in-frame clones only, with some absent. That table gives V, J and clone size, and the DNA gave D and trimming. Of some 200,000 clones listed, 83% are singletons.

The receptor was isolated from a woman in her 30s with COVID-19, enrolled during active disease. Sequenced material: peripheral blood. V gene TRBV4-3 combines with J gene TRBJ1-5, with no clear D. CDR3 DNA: TGCGCCAGCAGCCAAGATTCCAGGACCGTTCGAGGGATCAATCAGCCCCAGCATTTT. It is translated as CASSQDSRTVRGINQPQHF.